This T cell receptor (beta chain) was identified in a study of CXCR3-negative and CXCR3-positive naive CD8 T cells. The CDR3 sequence is 15 residues long. Germline assignment: CDR1 MDHEN and CDR2 SYDVKM. Whole-study findings and limits: Fresh PBMCs went into most assays, and CXCR3 expression partly declined after cryopreservation.

UMI-labeled TRB cDNA libraries were prepared by 5' RACE. Following a re-call of the 5' RACE reads, TCRdb has one entry per CDR3 protein and lacks DNA. The table lists over 70,000 distinct CDR3 sequences, with around 1.7% in the top ten. A word on this clonotype: Antigen: not known.

The clonotype was recovered from a human donor in good health. Some clones in this sample may be carry-over from other donors' samples. Sequencing was carried out using naive CXCR3- CD8+ T cells from blood. As to subset: CD45RO-CCR7+CD27+CD95- naive CD8+ T cells lacking CXCR3 (TNR3-). This chain connects TRBV28 to TRBJ2-7; TCRdb's assignment of TRBD1 cannot be checked, as there is no DNA. The CDR3 loop reads CASSLSGQGSYEQYF.